Listed here is a single TCR beta chain. This clonotype was seen more than once but under ten times. This clone's antigen is unknown. One base away there is no much larger clone; base qualities are not given. The treatment or condition label, as the study defines it: in vitro stimulation with specific CMV peptide epitopes to enrich CMV-specific T cells. The sample belongs to a study of T cell repertoires in cytomegalovirus infection (dated by TCRdb to the late 2010s). Regarding the complete study: Alongside well-studied HLA-B-restricted epitopes, the peptide stimulations were aimed at recently identified HLA-C-restricted CMV epitopes, whose presentation resists viral immunomodulation. Donor HLA type was relevant to the analysis, as public TCR beta signatures indicated carriage of CMV infection together with the matching HLA type. What the study reported, not specific to this receptor: In the ex vivo response, HLA-C-restricted CMV-specific TCR beta clonotypes were dominant, and in two of eight donors the single most frequent clonotype came from this HLA-C-restricted group. Cumulative frequency of public TCR beta family members discriminated carriers of CMV infection plus the relevant HLA type in this cohort and an independent approximately 360-donor cohort.

The reads were generated on an Illumina HiSeq 1500. TCRdb took the public reads, trimmed them with fastp at Q25, ran MiXCR for clone calling and kept in-frame beta chains. Duplicate CDR3 protein sequences are folded into a single record with the most common DNA and genes. For this sample there are 700,000 to 950,000 distinct CDR3 sequences; roughly 33% appear just once. The leading ten clones occupy around 12% of the sample. CDR1 and CDR2 are drawn from the germline V gene: SGHVT, SQSDAQ. V loses 5 bases, J loses 2 bases, and the germline ends lie 3 bases apart. Including the terminal cysteine and phenylalanine, the CDR3 comprises 11 residues. Only the CDR3 DNA stays, 33 bases, in frame from base 1.

The sequence derives from a human donor in good health (CMV status not recorded). Some clones in this sample may be carry-over from other donors' samples. Here the sequenced sample was cultured CD8+ T cells from PBMCs, taken from culture after CMV antigen stimulation. The chain was built from TRBV7-4 and TRBJ2-5; no D gene can be assigned with confidence. The sequenced DNA: TGTGCCAGCAGCATGCAAGAGACCCAGTACTTC. Its coded protein is CASSMQETQYF.